This T cell receptor beta chain was retrieved from a study of T cells after yellow fever vaccination. About the study: Fractions with few cells were prepared using SMART-Seq v4 Ultra Low Input.

From germline, CDR1 is SGHVS and CDR2 FQNEAQ. The CDR3 runs 15 residues. J lost 1 base, V lost 5 bases, and 7 bases had no gene match. TCRdb independently ran MiXCR on the 5' RACE reads; one entry per CDR3 protein. The sample records a few hundred thousand distinct CDR3 sequences, about 4% being singletons. This sequence originates from a man aged 18 to 35 who received the YFV17D yellow fever vaccine. The sequences come from PBMCs, collected 5 days after the yellow fever booster vaccination. The chain employs TRBV7-8 and TRBJ1-1; 7 nucleotides align to TRBD1. Written as DNA, the CDR3 is TGTGCCAGCAGCCGGCCCGGGACAGCGAACACTGAAGCTTTCTTT. Amino acids: CASSRPGTANTEAFF. The full variable domain, rest sourced from reference TRBV7-8 and TRBJ1-1, is GAGVSQSPRYKVAKRGQDVALRCDPISGHVSLFWYQQALGQGPEFLTYFQNEAQLDKSGLPSDRFFAERPEGSVSTLKIQRTQQEDSAVYLCASSRPGTANTEAFFGQGTRLTVV.